A selection of T cell receptor beta chains follows, all from one sample in a study of CXCR3-negative and CXCR3-positive naive CD8 T cells. TCRdb reprocessed the 5' RACE reads and stores each CDR3 protein as one record, lacking DNA. This table holds 69,000 or so distinct CDR3 sequences. The sample consisted of naive CXCR3- CD8+ T cells from blood. The receptors originated from a human donor in good health. Some clones in this sample may be carry-over from other donors' samples. Both conserved end residues are part of each CDR3.

v_gene	j_gene	CDR3aa
TRBV10-3	TRBJ2-1	CAISESQEQFF
TRBV20-1	TRBJ2-5	CSARDIMRIAATLQETQYF
TRBV5-1	TRBJ2-1	CASTPGLADNEQFF
TRBV6-5	TRBJ1-2	CASSYVRDRGYTF
TRBV15	TRBJ2-5	CATSREPGWETQYF
TRBV15	TRBJ1-6	CATSQGNSPLHF
TRBV12-3/TRBV12-4	TRBJ1-2	CASSLQTVRFYGYTF
TRBV3-2	TRBJ1-1	CASRTEGGGTEAFF
TRBV7-9	TRBJ2-7	CASSSDRRQYF
TRBV2	TRBJ2-7	CASEGLAGYEQYF
TRBV20-1	TRBJ1-6	CSASGRSYNSPLHF
TRBV29-1	TRBJ1-1	CSVEDLTEAFF
TRBV29-1	TRBJ2-2	CSAWQAGNTGELFF
TRBV21-1	TRBJ2-7	CASSNQGAAASYEQYF
TRBV7-9	TRBJ1-2	CASSSLAPGGYTF
TRBV5-1	TRBJ2-7	CASRPSTSGYEQYF
TRBV5-1	TRBJ2-7	CASSSGNEQYF
TRBV27	TRBJ2-1	CASSLEAGGYDEQFF